These T cell receptor beta chains were read from a single sample in a study of PD-1 blockade in classical Hodgkin lymphoma. TCRdb's copy holds only in-frame clones and misses some; the assay was immunoSEQ multiplex PCR. The sample lists over 45,000 clones; around 75% were seen once. The sequencing used peripheral blood mononuclear cells (PBMCs), collected before the second cycle of nivolumab. Every receptor here comes from a human donor with classical Hodgkin lymphoma. Each CDR3 is given with its conserved first and last residue. A D gene is named only where the DNA matches it firmly. Only part of the rows carry a size: once, few, many, or a class if the clone is expanded.

TRBJ2-2,NA,once,TRBV7-9,TGTGCCAGCAGCCCTAGCTTCCTGCCTGGCACCGGGGAGCTGTTTTTT,CASSPSFLPGTGELFF
TRBJ2-2,NA,NA,TRBV10-3,TGTGCCATCACGAGGGTGAACACCGGGGAGCTGTTTTTT,CAITRVNTGELFF
TRBJ1-2,TRBD1,NA,TRBV19,TGTGCCAGTAGTCTGAAATCCGGGACAGGGGGCGCTAACTATGGCTACACCTTC,CASSLKSGTGGANYGYTF
TRBJ1-1,NA,NA,TRBV30,TGTGCCTGGAGCCGGGGGGAGAACACTGAAGCTTTCTTT,CAWSRGENTEAFF
TRBJ2-2,NA,NA,TRBV30,TGTGCCTGGAGTCCCGACGTGTCCGGGGAGCTGTTTTTT,CAWSPDVSGELFF
TRBJ2-7,TRBD2,NA,TRBV28,TGTGCCAGCAGCTCCCGGGTAGCGGGAGGCTACGAGCAGTACTTC,CASSSRVAGGYEQYF
TRBJ1-1,TRBD1,NA,TRBV5-1,TGCGCCAGCAGCTACGGGACAGGGGCGCTATTTGAAGCTTTCTTT,CASSYGTGALFEAFF
TRBJ1-2,NA,NA,TRBV5-1,TGCGCCAGCAGCTTACAGGGAGATGGCTACACCTTC,CASSLQGDGYTF
TRBJ1-5,NA,NA,TRBV6-6,TGTGCCAGCAGTTACTCTTGGACAGCTAATCAGCCCCAGCATTTT,CASSYSWTANQPQHF
TRBJ2-2,NA,once,TRBV2,TGTGCCAGCAGTGAAGCCGGCGGGGAGCTGTTTTTT,CASSEAGGELFF
TRBJ2-7,NA,NA,TRBV7-9,TGTGCCAGCAGCTTAGCTCCCCCGCCGGGGAGCTTGTACTTC,CASSLAPPPGSLYF
TRBJ2-1,NA,NA,TRBV7-8,TGTGCCAGCAGCTCACGGGGTGAGCAGTTCTTC,CASSSRGEQFF
TRBJ2-7,NA,NA,TRBV18,TGTGCCAGCTCACCGGTACCATTCTACGAGCAGTACTTC,CASSPVPFYEQYF
TRBJ1-1,NA,NA,TRBV18,TGTGCCAGCCGCCCCCTAGCGGTCACCAACACTGAAGCTTTCTTT,CASRPLAVTNTEAFF
TRBJ2-1,TRBD2,once,TRBV7-2,TGTGCCAGCAGCCTTAGACTAGCGGGAGCCTCCTACAATGAGCAGTTCTTC,CASSLRLAGASYNEQFF
TRBJ2-7,NA,NA,TRBV16,TGTGCCAGTGGCCTTGGCGAGCAGTACTTC,CASGLGEQYF
TRBJ2-3,NA,NA,TRBV19,TGTGCCAGTAGTGATCGTCCGGGAGATACGCAGTATTTT,CASSDRPGDTQYF
TRBJ2-7,NA,NA,TRBV19,TGTGCCAGTATTGGGGCGCCGGTTCCCTTCTACGAGCAGTACTTC,CASIGAPVPFYEQYF
TRBJ1-6,NA,NA,TRBV6-5,TGTGCCAGCAGTTCAGGGTTTAATTCACCCCTCCACTTT,CASSSGFNSPLHF
TRBJ2-7,TRBD1,NA,TRBV5-1,TGCGCCAGTGGACAGGCGACCGGCTACGAGCAGTACTTC,CASGQATGYEQYF
TRBJ2-2,NA,NA,TRBV11-2,TGTGCCAGCAGCTTAGGGAGCCCAGGGGAGCTGTTTTTT,CASSLGSPGELFF
TRBJ2-7,NA,few,TRBV5-6,TGTGCCAGCAGCTTGGAGCCCTCCCCCGGCTACGAGCAGTACTTC,CASSLEPSPGYEQYF
TRBJ1-5,NA,NA,TRBV6-1,TGTGCCAGCAGTGAATTGGGGGATATGCGGCCCCAGCATTTT,CASSELGDMRPQHF
TRBJ2-6,NA,NA,TRBV7-3,TGTGCCAGCGCGACTTCTGGGGCCAACGTCCTGACTTTC,CASATSGANVLTF
TRBJ2-7,TRBD2,NA,TRBV7-3,TGTGCCAGCAGCTTATCTAGCGGAGGGTACGAGCAGTACTTC,CASSLSSGGYEQYF
TRBJ2-7,TRBD2,once,TRBV19,TGTGCCAGTAGTATTAGAGGCGGGACTAGCGGGACATCCTACGAGCAGTACTTC,CASSIRGGTSGTSYEQYF
TRBJ2-3,TRBD2,NA,TRBV5-1,TGCGCCAGCAGTCTGAGGGAGGGAGGCACAGATACGCAGTATTTT,CASSLREGGTDTQYF
TRBJ1-5,NA,NA,TRBV28,TGTGCCAGCAGGGGGGCACAGGCCCATCAGCCCCAGCATTTT,CASRGAQAHQPQHF
TRBJ1-2,NA,NA,TRBV4-3,TGCGCCAGCAGCCAAGATTGGGGGAGAAACTATGGCTACACCTTC,CASSQDWGRNYGYTF
TRBJ2-7,TRBD2,NA,TRBV7-2,TGTGCCAGCAGCTTGCGGGAGGCCTACGAGCAGTACTTC,CASSLREAYEQYF
TRBJ1-1,NA,once,TRBV29-1,TGCAGCGTTCGAATACAGGGAATGGGCACTGAAGCTTTCTTT,CSVRIQGMGTEAFF
TRBJ2-2,TRBD2,NA,TRBV9,TGTGCCAGCAGCCCTCGGGGGGGGCAAGTAGGCAGGGAGCTGTTTTTT,CASSPRGGQVGRELFF
TRBJ1-1,NA,NA,TRBV6-5,TGTGCCAGCGGCGGTGGGGGAATGAACACTGAAGCTTTCTTT,CASGGGGMNTEAFF
TRBJ2-3,NA,NA,TRBV6-1,TGTGCCAGCTCACCCGGGGTTGGGAGCACAGATACGCAGTATTTT,CASSPGVGSTDTQYF
TRBJ2-1,NA,NA,TRBV11-2,TGTGCCAGCAGCTTAGGAGGCTACAATGAGCAGTTCTTC,CASSLGGYNEQFF
TRBJ2-1,TRBD1,NA,TRBV4-3,TGCGCCAGCAGCCGCGACGGACAGGGGGTGTACAATGAGCAGTTCTTC,CASSRDGQGVYNEQFF
TRBJ1-5,TRBD1,NA,TRBV19,TGTGCCAGTAGTATGGCCCTGACAGGGCTTTCGAGGGAGAGTCAGCCCCAGCATTTT,CASSMALTGLSRESQPQHF
TRBJ2-1,TRBD2,NA,TRBV10-3,TGTGCCATCTCCACGGCTAGCGGGAGGGAGAATGAGCAGTTCTTC,CAISTASGRENEQFF
TRBJ2-5,NA,NA,TRBV6-5,TGTGCCAGCAGACCAGACAGCCAAGAGACCCAGTACTTC,CASRPDSQETQYF
TRBJ1-5,NA,few,TRBV7-8,TGTGCCAGCAGCTCCAGGGACTATCAGCCCCAGCATTTT,CASSSRDYQPQHF
TRBJ2-2,NA,NA,TRBV29-1,TGCAGCGTTGAAGAGTTGGCCGGGGAGCTGTTTTTT,CSVEELAGELFF
TRBJ2-2,NA,NA,TRBV7-2,TGTGCCAGCAGCTTTATCCCGGGGGACACCGGGGAGCTGTTTTTT,CASSFIPGDTGELFF
TRBJ2-3,NA,NA,TRBV29-1,TGCAGCGTTCTGCTGGGACAACCCACAGATACGCAGTATTTT,CSVLLGQPTDTQYF
TRBJ2-1,NA,NA,TRBV6-1,TGTGCCAGCAGTGGGTTGAGCAATGAGCAGTTCTTC,CASSGLSNEQFF
TRBJ1-5,TRBD1,NA,TRBV7-9,TGTGCCAGCAGCTTAGTAGAGGACAGGGACCAGCCCCAGCATTTT,CASSLVEDRDQPQHF